The present T cell receptor beta chain was sequenced within a study of OX40 agonist ivuxolimab in advanced cancers. Study background: Hepatocellular carcinoma, melanoma, renal cell or head and neck cancer affected the dose-escalation patients. A male proportion of over 75% was recorded, with mean age around 55 years and range about 23 to 90. Study-wide results and limits: Among T cells, CD8+ cells averaged more expanded clones than CD4+ cells.

The protocol was immunoSEQ multiplex PCR, while the TCRdb copy is restricted to in-frame clones and leaves out a portion. The sample has fewer than 95,000 clones, roughly 85% seen once. Trimming removed 1 base at V and 5 bases at J, with 11 bases between. The CDR3 covers 14 residues. Germline V gene sequence: CDR1 SGHTA, CDR2 FQGTGA. Regarding this clone: Its antigen is as yet unknown.

The source of this sequence is an adult with an advanced solid tumor such as melanoma, head and neck, liver or kidney cancer. The chain carries TRBV7-3 and TRBJ1-1; D may be TRBD1 (5 bases). Material: CD4+ or CD8+ T cells sorted from blood, obtained in a trial of the OX40 agonist ivuxolimab. The chain's CDR3 is CASSLRGRVTEAFF. In DNA, the CDR3 is TGTGCCAGCAGCTTAAGGGGCAGGGTAACTGAAGCTTTCTTT.